Listed here are 28 T cell receptor beta chains from one sample, sequenced in a study of breast tumors, draining lymph nodes, adjacent tissues. The lymph nodes were axillary draining lymph nodes from breast cancer patients. TCRdb re-called the multiplex PCR reads with MiXCR, one entry per CDR3 protein. The sample lists fewer than 200,000 distinct CDR3 sequences, 33% seen once, with 4% to 5.5% in the top ten. The sample taken for sequencing was axillary lymph node tissue. These TCRs come from a female donor with breast cancer. Some clones in this sample may be carry-over from other donors' samples.

Regarding this clonotype: A read error is possible here, since a much larger clone lies one base away. V is TRBV19 and J is TRBJ2-1, with D perhaps given as TRBD1 or TRBD2 (5 bases each). The CDR3 is 16 amino acids. The germline gives CDR1 LNHDA, CDR2 SQIVND (reference sequence). Here the CDR3 reads CASSNRGERSYNKQFF. For the CDR3, the DNA is TGTGCCAGTAGTAATCGAGGGGAGAGGTCCTACAATAAGCAGTTCTTC.

This clonotype occurred many times. One end of the junction is discordant with germline, which a read error may explain. The CDR3 DNA follows: TGTGCTAGCAGCGCACGACTAGCGGGGGGCTACAATGAGCAGTTCTTC. It translates to CASSARLAGGYNEQFF. The chain links TRBV7-7 to TRBJ2-1; TRBD2 aligns across 13 bases. The CDR3 contains 16 residues. Germline CDR1 and CDR2: SSHAT and FNYEAQ (reference sequence).

About this clonotype itself: As the CDR3 is not closed by the conserved phenylalanine or tryptophan, this likely results from a read error. This chain joins TRBV19 and TRBJ2-4; D is uncertain. The germline gives CDR1 LNHDA, CDR2 SQIVND (reference sequence). Trimming shortened V by 5 bases and J by 0 bases, and 8 bases separated the two germline ends. CDR3 length: 14 amino acids. This chain's CDR3 is CASSDWEAKNIQYL. The CDR3 DNA sequence: TGTGCCAGTAGTGATTGGGAAGCCAAAAACATTCAGTACCTC.

As concerns this clonotype: This may stem from a read error, because a much larger clone lies one nucleotide away. The genes are TRBV5-4 and TRBJ2-5, with D tentatively TRBD2 (6 bases). The CDR3 covers 15 residues. Germline CDR1 and CDR2: SGHNT and YYREEE (reference sequence). V gave up 4 bases and J gave up 1 base, with 14 bases separating them. CDR3 nucleotides: TGTGCCAGCAGCGATAGGACTACCGGCCAAGAGACCCAGTACTTC. Translated: CASSDRTTGQETQYF.

This clonotype was seen at least ten times. V and J are TRBV7-9 and TRBJ2-1; possibly TRBD1 or TRBD2 for D (6 bases each). This CDR3 comprises 13 residues. CDR1 is SEHNR, CDR2 FQNEAQ, per germline (reference sequence). V dropped 4 bases and J dropped 6 bases, with 10 bases sitting between them. This CDR3 reads CASSSGAVNEQFF. The CDR3 DNA reads TGTGCCAGCAGCTCGGGGGCAGTCAATGAGCAGTTCTTC.

The V and J genes are TRBV18 and TRBJ1-1; possibly TRBD1 for D (5 bases). The CDR3 is 15 amino acids. Germline V CDR1 and CDR2: KGHSH, LQKENI. Trimming took 3 bases from V and 1 from J, leaving 12 bases between them. In DNA, the CDR3 is TGTGCCAGCTCACCCCGATCAGGACAGAACACTGAAGCTTTCTTT. This sequence encodes CASSPRSGQNTEAFF. Drawing the rest from reference TRBV18 and TRBJ1-1, the complete variable domain is NAGVMQNPRHLVRRRGQEARLRCSPMKGHSHVYWYRQLPEEGLKFMVYLQKENIIDESGMPKERFSAEFPKEGPSILRIQQVVRGDSAAYFCASSPRSGQNTEAFFGQGTRLTVV.

This clonotype was seen many times. J is TRBJ1-5 and V is TRBV19; D is unclear. CDR1 and CDR2 from the germline V gene are LNHDA and SQIVND (reference sequence). V was shortened by 3 bases and J by 3 bases, with 15 bases between the two germline ends. The CDR3 loop spans 16 amino acids. CDR3 sequence reads: CASSMLGRSSNQPQHF. CDR3 sequence (DNA): TGTGCCAGTAGTATGTTAGGGCGGAGTTCCAATCAGCCCCAGCATTTT.

At least ten counts were recorded for this clonotype. The rearrangement joins TRBV7-3 to TRBJ1-6; TRBD1 matches 8 bases. CDR3 length: 14 amino acids. V was clipped by 4 bases and J by 9 bases; unmatched bases: 5. Germline V gives CDR1 SGHTA, CDR2 FQGTGA. The CDR3 DNA sequence: TGTGCCAGCAGCTATAATGGACAGGGTTCACCCCTCCACTTT. This encodes CASSYNGQGSPLHF.

The chain has TRBV12-5 and TRBJ1-6, with 7 bases matching TRBD1. The CDR3 is made up of 15 amino acids. V shed 4 bases, J shed 9 bases, and the junction held 9 bases outside the gene matches. Germline V gene sequence: CDR1 LGHNT, CDR2 FRNRAP. Here the CDR3 DNA reads TGTGCTAGTGGTTCCAATCCAGGGGGAGGTTCACCCCTCCACTTT. It translates to CASGSNPGGGSPLHF.

The genes are TRBV12-3 or TRBV12-4 and TRBJ2-5; TRBD2 matches at 7 bases. J was trimmed by 2 bases and V by 3 bases; bases with no gene match: 6. This CDR3 region has 15 residues. CDR3 DNA: TGTGCCAGCAGTTTCGTGGGGGGAGGGCAAGAGACCCAGTACTTC. The encoded protein is CASSFVGGGQETQYF.

Concerning this clonotype itself: An end of the junction does not agree with germline; a read error may underlie this. The V call is TRBV29-1, the J call TRBJ2-3, with 10 bases fitting TRBD2. The CDR3 runs to 16 residues. The germline gives CDR1 SQVTM, CDR2 ANQGSEA. The CDR3 region is CSVEGVAGGLTDTRCF. The CDR3 DNA is TGCAGCGTTGAAGGGGTAGCGGGAGGCCTCACAGATACGCGGTGTTTT.

The chain links TRBV20-1 to TRBJ2-2, with 9 bases that match TRBD2. The CDR3 contains 16 residues. The trim removed 3 bases at V and 5 bases at J, leaving 10 bases unmatched. Germline V gene lookup returns CDR1 DFQATT and CDR2 SNEGSKA (reference sequence). The CDR3 is CSASLTSGTGTGELFF. Written as DNA, the CDR3 is TGCAGTGCTAGCCTGACTAGCGGTACTGGGACCGGGGAGCTGTTTTTT.

The genes are TRBV30 and TRBJ2-5; TRBD1 matches at 7 bases. The CDR3 runs to 14 residues. Per germline, CDR1 GTSNPN and CDR2 SVGIG (reference sequence). V was pared by 0 bases and J by 5 bases, with 6 bases of the junction left unmatched. In DNA form, the CDR3 reads TGTGCCTGGAGTGTACAGGGGTTAGGGGAGACCCAGTACTTC. Amino acid sequence: CAWSVQGLGETQYF.

This clonotype showed up just a few times. The rearrangement uses TRBV12-3 or TRBV12-4 and TRBJ2-7; no definite D call. V lost 3 bases, J lost 2 bases, and 11 bases lay in between. This CDR3 region has 14 residues. CDR3 sequence reads: CASSFDFSPYEQYF. Here the CDR3 DNA reads TGTGCCAGCAGTTTCGACTTTTCCCCCTACGAGCAGTACTTC.

CDR3 bases: TGTGCCAGCAGCCCCGCCCCTAGCGGGGGGGCCTCCTACAATGAGCAGTTCTTC. This codes for CASSPAPSGGASYNEQFF. The chain links TRBV12-3 or TRBV12-4 to TRBJ2-1, with 12 bases aligning to TRBD2. This CDR3 has 18 amino acids. Trimming removed 6 bases from V and 0 bases from J; junction bases left unmatched: 9.

This clonotype was picked up many times. The chain couples TRBV5-8 to TRBJ2-7, with D unclear. V was pared by 0 bases and J by 0 bases, with 7 bases between. Germline-derived CDR1 and CDR2 are SGHTS and YDEGEE. The CDR3 is 14 residues long. CDR3 bases: TGTGCCAGCAGCTTGGAAGCCGGCTCCTACGAGCAGTACTTC. Protein: CASSLEAGSYEQYF.

The chain is built from TRBV25-1 and TRBJ2-6; D unresolved. The V gene lost 6 bases and the J gene lost 4 bases, with 13 bases spanning the gap. CDR1 and CDR2 from the germline V gene are MGHDK and SYGVNS. This CDR3 region has 15 residues. The CDR3 nucleotides are TGTGCCAGCAGCCAATATAGATGGGGGGCCAACGTCCTGACTTTC. Its translation is CASSQYRWGANVLTF.

The chain joins TRBV2 to TRBJ2-3; 12 bases fit TRBD2. This CDR3 is 18 amino acids long. The trim removed 2 bases at V and 4 bases at J, leaving 10 bases unmatched. CDR1 and CDR2 from the germline V gene are SNHLY and FYNNEI. Written as DNA, the CDR3 is TGTGCCAGCAGTGAATTTCTAGCGGGGGGGCCCCCAGCAGATACGCAGTATTTT. This codes for CASSEFLAGGPPADTQYF. The full variable domain, in which reference TRBV2 and TRBJ2-3 provide the parts outside the CDR3, is EPEVTQTPSHQVTQMGQEVILRCVPISNHLYFYWYRQILGQKVEFLVSFYNNEISEKSEIFDDQFSVERPDGSNFTLKIRSTKLEDSAMYFCASSEFLAGGPPADTQYFGPGTRLTVL.

In the case of this clonotype: The junction departs from the called germline gene at one end, perhaps through a read error. The chain is built from TRBV6-2 or TRBV6-3 and TRBJ1-1; D uncertain. CDR1 and CDR2 (germline): MNHEY, SVGEGT. The CDR3 loop spans 14 amino acids. DNA for the CDR3: TGTGCCGGCAGAGATCGCGCGGGGAACACTGAAGCTTTCTTT. Its translation: CAGRDRAGNTEAFF.

As for this clonotype: This may arise from a read error, as a much more abundant clone is one base away. The V gene is TRBV7-6, the J gene TRBJ2-1; 8 bases line up with TRBD2. CDR3 length: 13 amino acids. CDR1 is SGHVS, CDR2 FNYEAQ, per germline. CDR3: CASSLETGGGQLF. CDR3 DNA sequence: TGTGCCAGCAGCTTAGAGACCGGGGGGGGGCAGCTCTTC.

This clonotype was counted ten times or more. The chain has TRBV2 and TRBJ2-5, with a tentative D call TRBD1 (6 bases). The CDR3 has 15 residues. Germline V CDR1 and CDR2: SNHLY, FYNNEI. V shed 8 bases and J shed 4 bases, with 20 bases lying between them. The CDR3 DNA reads as TGTGCCAGCGGGAGAAGGGGGAGTCGGAGAGAGACCCAGTACTTC. Protein sequence: CASGRRGSRRETQYF.

Turning to this clonotype: Likely a read error: the CDR3 ends without its conserved phenylalanine or tryptophan. This sequence joins TRBV9 and TRBJ2-7; a weak D match, TRBD1 (5 bases). Germline CDR1 and CDR2: SGDLS and YYNGEE. V lost 7 bases and J 2 bases, leaving 10 bases between the germline ends. The CDR3 covers 12 residues. The CDR3: CASGTGTYEQYL. In nucleotides, the CDR3 is TGTGCCAGCGGTACAGGTACCTACGAGCAGTACCTC.

This clonotype has ten or more counts. The rearrangement joins TRBV12-3 or TRBV12-4 to TRBJ2-1; D is undetermined. Deletions cut 6 bases from V and 8 bases from J, with 8 bases between. This CDR3 spans 11 amino acids. CDR3 coding DNA: TGTGCCAGCAGCCCAAGCCATGAGCAGTTCTTC. This sequence encodes CASSPSHEQFF.

At least ten counts were recorded for this clonotype. J is TRBJ1-2 and V is TRBV30, with D uncertain. V was cut by 0 bases and J by 4 bases, with 9 bases left in between. CDR1 and CDR2 from the germline V gene are GTSNPN and SVGIG (reference sequence). The CDR3 extends over 13 amino acids. The CDR3 reads CAWSVQGGYGYTF. CDR3 sequence (DNA): TGTGCCTGGAGTGTACAAGGAGGCTATGGCTACACCTTC.

Details on this clonotype: A clone one base away is much larger, so this may be a read error. Given the absence of the conserved phenylalanine or tryptophan at the CDR3 end, a read error is likely. V and J are TRBV11-3 and TRBJ2-3; the D is unclear. The CDR3 runs 16 residues. V was shortened by 5 bases and J by 7 bases, with 22 bases between the two germline ends. CDR1 is SGHNT and CDR2 is YENEEA in the germline V gene. In nucleotides, the CDR3 is TGTGCCAGCAGCAAAGAGATCGGATCCCGGGTCTATACGCAGTATTCT. Protein product: CASSKEIGSRVYTQYS.

Details on this clonotype: Just one base apart from a much larger clone, this may be a read error. The chain has TRBV5-6 and TRBJ1-1; perhaps TRBD1 as D (5 bases). CDR3 size: 16 residues. Germline CDR1 and CDR2: SGHDT and YYEEEE. V was trimmed by 1 base and J by 4 bases, leaving 17 bases between them. As DNA, the CDR3 is TGTGCCAGCAGCTTGTTGACAGCCATTATCCCCACTGAAGCTTTCTTT. The encoded protein is CASSLLTAIIPTEAFF.

There are many counts of this clonotype. The DNA for the CDR3 is TGCAGTGCTAGTAGCACTAGCGGGACCCATGAGCAGTTCTTC. The encoded protein is CSASSTSGTHEQFF. The chain is built from TRBV20-1 and TRBJ2-1; 10 bases fit TRBD2. The CDR3 spans 14 residues. V lost 3 bases to trimming and J lost 8 bases; unmatched junction nucleotides: 7. Germline lookup yields CDR1 DFQATT and CDR2 SNEGSKA (reference sequence).

In this sample, this clonotype turned up many times. V gene TRBV7-2 combines with J gene TRBJ1-2, with D unclear. V was clipped by 1 base and J by 5 bases, with 5 bases between them. Germline V gene sequence: CDR1 SGHTA, CDR2 FQGNSA. There are 12 residues in the CDR3. The CDR3 is CASSLVPYGYTF. CDR3 nucleotides: TGTGCCAGCAGCTTAGTCCCATATGGCTACACCTTC.